The 18 T cell receptor beta chains in this list originate from one sample, sequenced in a study of follicular helper T cells after annual influenza vaccination. The time point was: 2015-2016 season, 7 days after influenza vaccination. Assay used: immunoSEQ multiplex PCR; TCRdb lists only in-frame clones, some missing. Among around 7,100 clones listed, about 88% were seen once. Source: CXCR5+ CD38- circulating T follicular helper cells from blood, taken 7 days after influenza vaccination. The subset here: circulating Tfh, non-naive CD4+CXCR5+PD-1+ (ICOS+CD38+ or ICOS-CD38-). The receptors originated from an adult who received the influenza vaccine.

The chain recombines TRBV27 with TRBJ1-5, with D perhaps matching TRBD1 (5 bases). The V and J ends lost 6 bases and 1 base respectively, with 16 bases between them. Germline CDR1 reads MNHEY; CDR2 reads SMNVEV (reference sequence). CDR3 length equals 16 residues. The CDR3 is CASRLGPRGSNQPQHF. DNA of the CDR3: TGTGCCAGCAGGCTGGGACCCCGGGGGAGCAATCAGCCCCAGCATTTT.

The chain has TRBV19 and TRBJ2-1; D possibly corresponds to TRBD2 (5 bases). Trimming took off 1 base at V and 10 bases at J, with 14 bases between the two ends. The CDR3 totals 14 residues. CDR1 LNHDA and CDR2 SQIVND come from the germline V gene (reference sequence). The DNA of the CDR3 is TGTGCCAGTAGTATAGGGCCGAGGGCCTACGAGCAGTTCTTC. Translating it yields CASSIGPRAYEQFF.

The chain uses TRBV29-1 and TRBJ2-7; D is possibly TRBD1 (5 bases). The germline V and J ends were trimmed by 6 bases and 3 bases, with 18 bases remaining between them. Germline V lookup: CDR1 SQVTM, CDR2 ANQGSEA. The CDR3 is 14 residues long. The CDR3 DNA reads as TGCAGCGTCACCGACAGCCTCTTTAACTACGAGCAGTACTTC. This translates into CSVTDSLFNYEQYF.

CDR3 sequence (DNA): TGTGCCAGCAGTTACACGGACGCCAGGGTTGGTAGAGGCTACACCTTC. It translates to CASSYTDARVGRGYTF. This sequence joins TRBV6-5 and TRBJ1-2; TRBD1 is a possible D gene (5 bases). Germline V CDR1 and CDR2: MNHEY, SVGAGI. The CDR3 covers 16 residues. Trimming stripped 2 bases from V and 8 bases from J, with 21 bases between.

The chain couples TRBV11-3 to TRBJ2-2, with D possibly TRBD2 on 6 matching bases. V shed 0 bases and J shed 4 bases, with 9 bases lying between them. From germline, CDR1 is SGHNT and CDR2 YENEEA. The CDR3 has 15 amino acids. The CDR3 DNA is TGTGCCAGCAGCTTAGATTTGGGGGGCACCGGGGAGCTGTTTTTT. It translates to CASSLDLGGTGELFF.

The chain recombines TRBV7-2 with TRBJ1-1; D gene uncertain. The germline V gene encodes CDR1 SGHTA and CDR2 FQGNSA. Trimming shortened V by 5 bases and J by 3 bases, and 10 bases separated the two germline ends. The CDR3 is 13 amino acids. The CDR3 protein is CASSRRRDTEAFF. The CDR3, as DNA: TGTGCCAGCAGCCGGAGGAGGGACACTGAAGCTTTCTTT.

This chain uses TRBV5-6 with TRBJ2-5; 7 bases line up with TRBD2. CDR1 and CDR2 from the germline V gene are SGHDT and YYEEEE. The CDR3 extends over 14 amino acids. The V segment lost 0 bases and the J segment 6 bases; nucleotides outside the gene matches: 5. The CDR3 sequence is CASSLDMGGQTQYF. In DNA, the CDR3 is TGTGCCAGCAGCTTGGATATGGGAGGGCAGACCCAGTACTTC.

This clone came up a few times. The genes are TRBV2 and TRBJ1-2; 8 bases match TRBD1. CDR3 length: 14 amino acids. The junction had 4 bases not matched to a gene; V was cut back by 3 bases and J by 4 bases. Germline V gene data show CDR1 as SNHLY and CDR2 as FYNNEI. The CDR3 sequence is CASSEGRGLYGYTF. The CDR3 DNA follows: TGTGCCAGCAGTGAGGGCAGGGGGCTCTATGGCTACACCTTC.

This chain links TRBV19 with TRBJ2-7, with D perhaps being TRBD1 or TRBD2 (5 bases each). With 8 bases removed from V and 3 bases from J, the gap between germline ends came to 8 bases. The CDR3 extends over 11 amino acids. Germline V lookup: CDR1 LNHDA, CDR2 SQIVND (reference sequence). The CDR3 is CASRDLYEQYF. The CDR3 DNA reads as TGTGCCAGTCGGGACCTCTACGAGCAGTACTTC.

The gene calls are TRBV6-6 and TRBJ2-1; D is ambiguous. V was clipped by 6 bases and J by 2 bases, with 11 bases between them. The germline V gene encodes CDR1 MNHNY and CDR2 SVGAGI (reference sequence). This CDR3 has 14 residues. The CDR3 DNA reads as TGTGCCAGCAGCCGAGGCACCCCCTACAATGAGCAGTTCTTC. Translating gives CASSRGTPYNEQFF.

This chain connects TRBV5-6 to TRBJ2-1; TRBD1 matches 7 bases. The length of the CDR3 is 15 residues. The trim removed 3 bases at V and 2 bases at J, leaving 5 bases unmatched. CDR1 is SGHDT, CDR2 YYEEEE, per germline. The CDR3 protein is CASSWTGQPYNEQFF. The CDR3 region has the DNA TGTGCCAGCAGCTGGACAGGTCAGCCCTACAATGAGCAGTTCTTC.

This chain links TRBV28 with TRBJ2-2; 7 bases align to TRBD1. The length of the CDR3 is 15 residues. CDR1 is MDHEN and CDR2 is SYDVKM in the germline V gene. Trimming at V came to 6 bases and at J to 6 bases, leaving 10 bases not matched to a gene. This CDR3 is CASRSGGRRAGELFF. CDR3 DNA: TGTGCCAGCAGGTCAGGGGGAAGACGGGCCGGGGAGCTGTTTTTT.

The chain recombines TRBV2 with TRBJ2-2, with 7 bases fitting TRBD1. Germline values: CDR1 SNHLY, CDR2 FYNNEI. The CDR3 consists of 15 residues. V shed 5 bases and J 5 bases; nucleotides not matched to a gene: 8. The CDR3 spells CASSPGQVRTGELFF. DNA of the CDR3: TGTGCCAGCAGTCCCGGACAGGTCCGAACCGGGGAGCTGTTTTTT.

CDR3 amino acids: CAWGQGVTAGELFF. The DNA for the CDR3 is TGTGCCTGGGGACAGGGGGTAACGGCCGGGGAGCTGTTTTTT. The V call is TRBV30, the J call TRBJ2-2, with TRBD1 matching over 10 bases. Losses at the gene ends were 5 bases for V and 6 bases for J; bases not matched to a gene: 6. Germline CDR1 reads GTSNPN; CDR2 reads SVGIG (reference sequence). The CDR3 extends over 14 amino acids.

In its sample, this clone was seen once. This chain joins TRBV5-5 and TRBJ2-1; 13 bases match TRBD2. The J segment lost 2 bases and the V segment lost 0 bases, leaving 8 bases of the junction unmatched. From germline, CDR1 is SGHKS and CDR2 YYEKEE (reference sequence). This CDR3 is built from 19 residues. The CDR3 DNA follows: TGTGCCAGCAGCTTGGAAGGACTAGCGGGAGAAGGAACCTACAATGAGCAGTTCTTC. Encoded protein: CASSLEGLAGEGTYNEQFF.

The chain links TRBV28 to TRBJ1-4; no clear D. The CDR3 consists of 12 residues. Trimming removed 3 bases at V and 8 bases at J, with 7 bases between. Germline-derived CDR1 and CDR2 are MDHEN and SYDVKM. As DNA, the CDR3 is TGTGCCAGCAGTTTGTTTGGAGAAAAACTGTTTTTT. Translating gives CASSLFGEKLFF.

The rearrangement links TRBV27 to TRBJ2-5; D gene unclear. The CDR3 totals 13 residues. CDR1 MNHEY and CDR2 SMNVEV come from the germline V gene (reference sequence). V dropped 3 bases and J dropped 3 bases, with 8 bases sitting between them. CDR3: CASSFGGEETQYF. The CDR3 coding sequence is TGTGCCAGCAGTTTCGGTGGTGAAGAGACCCAGTACTTC.

This sequence joins TRBV2 and TRBJ1-1; 7 bases agree with TRBD1. Germline V gene sequence: CDR1 SNHLY, CDR2 FYNNEI. The length of the CDR3 is 14 residues. V dropped 7 bases and J dropped 6; count of bases not matched to a gene: 11. The CDR3 reads CASTPGQDRSEAFF. The CDR3 coding sequence is TGTGCCAGCACCCCTGGACAGGACCGCTCTGAAGCTTTCTTT.